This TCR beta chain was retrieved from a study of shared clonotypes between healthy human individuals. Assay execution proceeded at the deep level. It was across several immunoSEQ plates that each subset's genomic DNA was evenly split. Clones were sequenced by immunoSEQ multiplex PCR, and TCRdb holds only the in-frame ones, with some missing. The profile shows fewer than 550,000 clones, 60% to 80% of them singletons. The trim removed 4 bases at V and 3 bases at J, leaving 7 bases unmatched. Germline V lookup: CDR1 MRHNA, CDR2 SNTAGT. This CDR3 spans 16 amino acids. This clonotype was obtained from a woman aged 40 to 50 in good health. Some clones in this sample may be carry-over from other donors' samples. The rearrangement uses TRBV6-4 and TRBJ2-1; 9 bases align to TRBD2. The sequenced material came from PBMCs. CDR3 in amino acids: CASSVLAGAVYNEQFF. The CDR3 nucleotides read TGTGCCAGCAGTGTCTTAGCGGGAGCAGTCTACAATGAGCAGTTCTTC.